This T cell receptor beta chain originates from a study of blood T cells in healthy people across ages (dated by TCRdb to 2014 to 2015). Some background on the complete study: In model experiments, roughly one uniquely barcoded TCR beta cDNA molecule per two T cells was captured by template switching. Two additional independent replicas of 1 million unique cDNA reads from the same blood draw were analyzed for two donors (one aged 18 to 30 and one aged 80 or older). Using deep sequencing normalized with unique cDNA molecular identifiers, the study measured how TCR beta repertoire diversity changes with age. The donors were divided into four age groups: young (average around 16 years), middle-aged (over 35), aged (roughly 60) and long-lived (82). Broader findings and caveats from the paper: Conclusive comparison of naive and antigen-experienced compartments was prevented by the profiling of bulk unsorted PBMCs. The long-lived group showed more naive CD4+ T cells, fewer expanded clones and increased TCR diversity than the aged group, suggesting age selection. As age increased, observed TCR beta diversity per million T cells dropped in a roughly linear way, and a significant reduction was already evident by age around 41. Because donor CMV infection status was unknown, age-related changes in expanded clonotypes were potentially confounded. Estimates of total diversity based on one million sequenced T cells were regarded as lower bounds and as underestimates. The percentage of naive T cells measured by flow cytometry correlated strongly with observed TCR beta diversity.

The library was prepared using 5' RACE. Instrument on record: Illumina HiSeq 2500. A second PCR of roughly 7 to 12 cycles was performed with a sample-barcoded 5' primer and a J-beta primer mix. A unique molecular identifier was introduced onto each TCR beta cDNA molecule by a template-switch 5' adaptor carrying 12 random nucleotides. At least 3 million CDR3-containing paired-end reads were obtained from each sample. The Mint cDNA synthesis kit, primed by a TRBC-specific oligonucleotide, was used to synthesize first-strand cDNA from all RNA. After uracil-DNA glycosylase treatment, a first 18-cycle PCR used universal primers M1SS and BC2_uni_R on all cDNA. Turning to the authors' computational methods: Normalization of each sample was performed by random selection of 1 million high-quality reads, each carrying a distinct molecular identifier. Instead of being binned into consensus sequences, reads with shared molecular identifiers were discarded. CDR3 identification, clonotype clustering and error correction used MiTCR with a Q25 quality threshold and the strictest error-elimination algorithm. A nonparametric unseen species model using Euler transformation provided a lower-bound estimate of total TCR beta diversity. TCRdb ran its own pipeline on the public reads, namely fastp trimming at Q25 and MiXCR clone calling, and kept in-frame beta chains. Each entry is one CDR3 protein sequence, shown with its most common DNA and genes. The V and J calls were determined by TCRdb, not by the authors. Within this sample are hundreds of thousands of distinct CDR3 sequences, with over 25% of them counted one time only. In total, the top ten clones hold about 3.9% of the sample.

This clonotype was seen a handful of times. No cognate antigen has been identified for it. No per-base quality is available; no much larger clone lies one base away. The approximately 39 donors, aged roughly 6 to 95 years, were systemically healthy Caucasian individuals from Russia. Approximately 9.7 milliliters of peripheral blood were drawn from each donor into EDTA-treated Vacutainer tubes. Ficoll-Paque density-gradient centrifugation was used to isolate PBMCs, with at least 6 million obtained per sample. Trizol reagent was used to extract total RNA from PBMCs, with at least 6 micrograms per sample. Naive CD45RAhigh/CD27high T cell percentages were measured by flow cytometry on a PBMC aliquot from every donor. CDR1 is given as MDHEN and CDR2 as SYDVKM, both from the germline V gene. The CDR3 goes from the cysteine to the phenylalanine over 14 residues. Only the CDR3 DNA is retained, 42 bases long and in frame from the first base.

These sequences were also reported in another study, on T cells of mothers and their children. The second study, in turn, reports: Donors were nine systemically healthy Caucasian individuals: three mothers and their six children. cDNA synthesis used all of the extracted RNA, with around 1.4 ug of RNA in each 15 ul reaction. In the second PCR, the M1S primer added sample barcodes and 2-4 random nucleotides. Over 8 million TCR beta CDR3 reads were obtained for each mother, and millions of reads were obtained for each child. In both related and unrelated pairs, thymic selection shapes the output of TCR recombination in a similar way, with inherited differences having only a minor effect. Related mother-child pairs always showed normalized repertoire overlap that was slightly higher than in unrelated mother-child pairs, though the difference was never significant. No persistent microchimeric T cell clones were detected, at a sensitivity of approximately 90 clones per million clonotypes. Deep NGS was used in the study to compare the TCR beta repertoires of mothers and children and to look for features that separate related mother-child pairs from unrelated individuals. On average, the children were about 10 +/- 4 years old, while the mothers were approximately 41 +/- 4 years old. After adapter ligation with NEBNext reagents, the libraries were sequenced on Illumina HiSeq 2000 with 100+100 nt paired-end reads. To prevent cross-contamination, the mother and child libraries were prepared one month apart and sequenced in separate runs. Between 500,000 and 2,000,000 distinct TCR beta clonotypes were identified per donor. Naive TCR beta clonotypes were estimated from low-frequency clonotypes matched to each donor's FACS-determined naive share, without sorting.

In this chain, TRBV28 is recombined with TRBJ2-5, with 7 middle bases fitting TRBD1. The better agreement between TRBJ2-7 and the DNA end casts doubt on the J call. This receptor was identified in a boy aged 2 to 10 in good health. Material: blood. The CDR3 sequence is CASSFLLAGGEQYF. The bases are TGTGCCAGCAGTTTCTTGTTGGCAGGGGGCGAGCAGTACTTC.